This entry describes one T cell receptor (beta chain). This sample was taken from a study of blood T cell repertoires in COVID-19. About the research overall: The United States, Italy and Spain were the sources of the acute and convalescent COVID-19 samples. PBMCs, B-cell-depleted T cells, or T cells were the source of the cDNA or gDNA that made up the material.

The assay was immunoSEQ multiplex PCR, and TCRdb's table has in-frame clones only and misses some. The sample has around 100,000 clones; approximately 81% are singletons. V lost 3 bases to trimming and J lost 3 bases; unmatched junction nucleotides: 10. Germline CDR1 is DFQATT and CDR2 is SNEGSKA (reference sequence). The CDR3 contains 16 residues. The TCR was taken from a woman between 70 and 85 years old with active or convalescent COVID-19. Sequences were obtained from peripheral blood. The V call is TRBV20-1, the J call TRBJ2-3; 9 bases agree with TRBD2. The CDR3 sequence is CSASGWGSGSTDTQYF. CDR3 nucleotides: TGCAGTGCTAGTGGGTGGGGTAGCGGGAGTACAGATACGCAGTATTTT.